These 19 T cell receptor beta chains were all obtained from the same sample, sequenced in a study of T cell clones after liver transplantation. Clones were read by immunoSEQ multiplex PCR, and TCRdb kept only the in-frame ones, dropping some. This sample has tens of thousands of clones, with 80% to 85% found just once. The sample consisted of CD4+ T cells from blood, taken 46 months after liver transplant. The receptor set was obtained from a human patient who received a liver transplant. Some of the T cells might come from the graft donor.

The chain couples TRBV18 to TRBJ1-3; D is possibly TRBD1 (6 bases). This CDR3 has 19 amino acids. With 4 bases removed from V and 4 bases from J, the gap between germline ends came to 26 bases. Germline V gene sequence: CDR1 KGHSH, CDR2 LQKENI. CDR3 in amino acids: CASSLTPSTTGTVGNTIYF. The CDR3 DNA reads as TGTGCCAGCTCACTAACTCCCTCCACCACAGGGACCGTCGGAAACACCATATATTTT.

The chain couples TRBV11-2 to TRBJ2-7, with 7 bases matching TRBD2. Germline V gene lookup returns CDR1 SGHAT and CDR2 FQNNGV. CDR3 length equals 15 residues. The trim removed 4 bases at V and 4 bases at J, leaving 10 bases unmatched. Here the CDR3 DNA reads TGTGCCAGCAGCTCGCTTAAAAGGCGGGAGTACGAGCAGTACTTC. Translated: CASSSLKRREYEQYF.

The J gene is TRBJ2-7, the V gene TRBV7-8; TRBD1 aligns across 9 bases. Germline assignment: CDR1 SGHVS and CDR2 FQNEAQ. J gave up 8 bases and V 5 bases, and 10 bases lay outside the gene matches. CDR3 length equals 14 residues. Here the CDR3 reads CASSAPTGTGKQYF. The CDR3 DNA reads as TGTGCCAGCAGCGCTCCTACCGGGACAGGGAAGCAGTACTTC.

The rearrangement joins TRBV27 to TRBJ2-5, with 9 bases that match TRBD2. Germline V gene lookup returns CDR1 MNHEY and CDR2 SMNVEV (reference sequence). Trimming removed 5 bases from V and 7 bases from J; junction bases left unmatched: 11. This CDR3 contains 15 residues. The CDR3 bases are TGTGCCAGCAGTCCCCAAGGAACTAGCGGGTTGACCCAGTACTTC. This translates into CASSPQGTSGLTQYF.

This chain uses TRBV30 with TRBJ1-1, with D perhaps TRBD1 (5 bases). The CDR3 has 12 amino acids. Germline V gene sequence: CDR1 GTSNPN, CDR2 SVGIG (reference sequence). V was cut by 3 bases and J by 6 bases, with 11 bases left in between. CDR3 in DNA: TGTGCCTGGAGCCACGGGACGGCTGAAGCTTTCTTT. It codes for CAWSHGTAEAFF.

The chain uses TRBV28 and TRBJ2-1; D not certain. Per germline, CDR1 MDHEN and CDR2 SYDVKM. The CDR3 has 11 residues. V lost 8 bases and J 4 bases, leaving 6 bases between the germline ends. CDR3 in DNA: TGTGCCAGCGGTACATACAATGAGCAGTTCTTC. It is translated as CASGTYNEQFF.

J is TRBJ2-3 and V is TRBV27; D perhaps matches TRBD2 (7 bases). V gave up 7 bases and J gave up 2 bases, with 16 bases separating them. Looked up from germline, CDR1 is MNHEY and CDR2 is SMNVEV (reference sequence). This CDR3 comprises 15 residues. CDR3 loop: CASKGGGIYTDTQYF. The CDR3, as DNA: TGTGCCAGCAAGGGGGGGGGTATCTACACAGATACGCAGTATTTT.

The V call is TRBV6-1, the J call TRBJ1-4; 8 nucleotides line up with TRBD1. The CDR3 spans 15 residues. Germline-derived CDR1 and CDR2 are MNHNS and SASEGT. Trimming at V came to 6 bases and at J to 8 bases, leaving 11 bases not matched to a gene. The chain's CDR3 is CASRKTGDRSEKLFF. In DNA form, the CDR3 reads TGTGCCAGCAGAAAGACAGGGGATAGGAGCGAAAAACTGTTTTTT.

The rearrangement links TRBV19 to TRBJ1-2; possibly TRBD1 for D (6 bases). V shed 5 bases and J shed 0 bases, with 7 bases lying between them. Germline CDR1 and CDR2: LNHDA and SQIVND (reference sequence). This CDR3 has 13 residues. The CDR3 DNA reads TGTGCCAGTAGTGGACAGTCTAACTATGGCTACACCTTC. It is translated as CASSGQSNYGYTF.

The chain uses TRBV5-4 and TRBJ1-1; 9 bases align to TRBD1. The germline V gene has CDR1 SGHNT and CDR2 YYREEE (reference sequence). Trimming cost V 0 bases and J 5 bases; bases outside gene matches: 8. CDR3 length: 16 amino acids. This chain's CDR3 is CASSLGQGVLWTEAFF. CDR3 DNA sequence: TGTGCCAGCAGCTTGGGACAGGGGGTGCTCTGGACTGAAGCTTTCTTT.

The chain links TRBV11-2 to TRBJ2-5; 8 bases align to TRBD2. Germline values: CDR1 SGHAT, CDR2 FQNNGV. V was pared by 5 bases and J by 3 bases, with 11 bases of the junction left unmatched. There are 16 residues in the CDR3. The CDR3 coding sequence is TGTGCCAGCAGCCGCGCCGGGACTAGAGGAGAAGAGACCCAGTACTTC. The encoded protein is CASSRAGTRGEETQYF. Looking up the rest from reference TRBV11-2 and TRBJ2-5 gives the full variable domain: EAGVAQSPRYKIIEKRQSVAFWCNPISGHATLYWYQQILGQGPKLLIQFQNNGVVDDSQLPKDRFSAERLKGVDSTLKIQPAKLEDSAVYLCASSRAGTRGEETQYFGPGTRLLVL.

This sequence joins TRBV30 and TRBJ1-3; 7 nucleotides agree with TRBD1. CDR3 length equals 15 residues. V lost 5 bases to trimming and J lost 2 bases; unmatched junction nucleotides: 9. Germline V gene lookup returns CDR1 GTSNPN and CDR2 SVGIG (reference sequence). The CDR3 spells CAWRSPTGAGNTIYF. The CDR3, as DNA: TGTGCCTGGCGTTCTCCTACAGGGGCTGGAAACACCATATATTTT.

The gene calls are TRBV30 and TRBJ2-1; TRBD2 aligns across 10 bases. CDR3 length equals 15 residues. Trimming removed 0 bases from V and 3 bases from J; junction bases left unmatched: 2. The germline gives CDR1 GTSNPN, CDR2 SVGIG (reference sequence). The CDR3 spells CAWSVGTSDYNEQFF. DNA of the CDR3: TGTGCCTGGAGTGTGGGGACTAGCGACTACAATGAGCAGTTCTTC.

This chain connects TRBV7-9 to TRBJ1-1; perhaps TRBD1 as D (5 bases). Germline CDR1 and CDR2: SEHNR and FQNEAQ (reference sequence). V was clipped by 4 bases and J by 1 base, with 10 bases between them. The CDR3 runs to 14 residues. CDR3 nucleotides: TGTGCCAGCAGCTCCGGGACGGGGAACACTGAAGCTTTCTTT. Protein sequence: CASSSGTGNTEAFF.

The chain recombines TRBV5-1 with TRBJ2-6; D gene uncertain. Germline CDR1 and CDR2: SGHRS and YFSETQ. The CDR3 totals 16 residues. Trimming stripped 0 bases from V and 0 bases from J, with 7 bases between. CDR3 coding DNA: TGCGCCAGCAGCTTGGGTTCAAGCTCTGGGGCCAACGTCCTGACTTTC. Translation gives CASSLGSSSGANVLTF.

This chain uses TRBV4-2 with TRBJ2-1; the match to TRBD2 covers 8 bases. CDR1 and CDR2 (germline): LGHNA, YNFKEQ. The CDR3 runs to 17 residues. Germline trimming cut 2 bases from V and 1 base from J; bases unmatched to any gene: 7. The CDR3 loop is CASSQSSGRGSYNEQFF. The CDR3 DNA reads TGTGCCAGCAGCCAATCAAGCGGGAGAGGGTCCTACAATGAGCAGTTCTTC.

The J gene is TRBJ1-2, the V gene TRBV27, with a weak D call TRBD1 (5 bases). The CDR3 loop spans 14 amino acids. Germline V gene sequence: CDR1 MNHEY, CDR2 SMNVEV (reference sequence). The V and J ends lost 5 bases and 4 bases respectively, with 14 bases between them. CDR3 in amino acids: CASSGDRTFYGYTF. The DNA of the CDR3 is TGTGCCAGCAGTGGAGACAGAACATTCTATGGCTACACCTTC.

V usage is TRBV2 and J usage is TRBJ1-2, with TRBD1 identical over 7 bases. In germline, CDR1 is SNHLY, CDR2 FYNNEI. J gave up 7 bases and V 7 bases, and 6 bases lay outside the gene matches. There are 12 residues in the CDR3. The CDR3 region is CASTTTGSGYTF. DNA of the CDR3: TGTGCCAGCACAACGACAGGGAGTGGCTACACCTTC.

This chain links TRBV5-6 with TRBJ2-3; a possible D gene is TRBD1 (5 bases). V shed 2 bases and J shed 2 bases, with 12 bases lying between them. The germline V gene has CDR1 SGHDT and CDR2 YYEEEE. This CDR3 region has 15 residues. CDR3 sequence reads: CASSFPPTDTDTQYF. CDR3 bases: TGTGCCAGCAGCTTCCCCCCGACAGACACAGATACGCAGTATTTT.